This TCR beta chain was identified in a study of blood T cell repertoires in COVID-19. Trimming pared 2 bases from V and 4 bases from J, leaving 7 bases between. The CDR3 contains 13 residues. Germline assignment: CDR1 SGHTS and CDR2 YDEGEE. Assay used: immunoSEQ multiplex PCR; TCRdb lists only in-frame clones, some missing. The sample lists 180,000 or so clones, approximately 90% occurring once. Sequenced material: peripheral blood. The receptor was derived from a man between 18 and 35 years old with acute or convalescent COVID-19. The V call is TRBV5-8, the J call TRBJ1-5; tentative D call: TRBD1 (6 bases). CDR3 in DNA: TGTGCCAGCAGCTTAGGACAGAATCAGCCCCAGCATTTT. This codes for CASSLGQNQPQHF.